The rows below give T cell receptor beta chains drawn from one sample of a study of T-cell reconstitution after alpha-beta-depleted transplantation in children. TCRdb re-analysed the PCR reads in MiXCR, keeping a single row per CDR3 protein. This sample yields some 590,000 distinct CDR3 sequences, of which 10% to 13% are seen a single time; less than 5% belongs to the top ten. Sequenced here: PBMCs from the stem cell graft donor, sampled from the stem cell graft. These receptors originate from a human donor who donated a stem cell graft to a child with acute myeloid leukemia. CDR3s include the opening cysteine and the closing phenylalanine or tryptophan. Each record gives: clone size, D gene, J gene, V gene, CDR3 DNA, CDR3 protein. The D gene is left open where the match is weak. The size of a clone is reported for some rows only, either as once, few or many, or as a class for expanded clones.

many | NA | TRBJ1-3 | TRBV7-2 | TGTGCCAGCAGCCTCGGCGAGGACAACACCATATATTTT | CASSLGEDNTIYF
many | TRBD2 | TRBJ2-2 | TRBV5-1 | TGCGCCAGCAGCTTGTCTGCAGCGGGAGGTGTCGGGGAGCTGTTTTTT | CASSLSAAGGVGELFF
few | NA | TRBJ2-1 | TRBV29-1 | TGCAGCGTCCCGCCTAGCGACTCCTACAATGAGCAGTTCTTC | CSVPPSDSYNEQFF
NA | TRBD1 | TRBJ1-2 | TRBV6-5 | TGTGCCAGCAGTTACAGGACACCGGGACAGGGGACGCATGGCTACACCTTC | CASSYRTPGQGTHGYTF
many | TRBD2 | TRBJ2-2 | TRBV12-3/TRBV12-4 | TGTGCCACTACCCTAGCGGGAGGGCAGAGCGGGGAGCTGTTTTTT | CATTLAGGQSGELFF
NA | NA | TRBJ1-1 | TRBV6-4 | TGTGCCAGCAGTAATGAGGGGGGCACTGAAGCTTTCTTT | CASSNEGGTEAFF
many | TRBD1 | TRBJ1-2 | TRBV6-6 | TGTGCCAGCAGTTTCACGAACAGGGGATCGGACACCTTC | CASSFTNRGSDTF
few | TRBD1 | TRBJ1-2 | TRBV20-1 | TGCAGTGCTAGAGGGACAGGTGTTTATGGCTACACCTTC | CSARGTGVYGYTF
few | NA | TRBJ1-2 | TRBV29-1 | TGCAGCGTTGAAGCGGGGATGGCATCGGGCTACACCTTC | CSVEAGMASGYTF
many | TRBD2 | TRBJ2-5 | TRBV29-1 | TGCAGCGTTTCTGGTAGCGGGAAGGAGACCCAGTACTTC | CSVSGSGKETQYF
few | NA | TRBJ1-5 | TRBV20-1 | TGCAGTGCTCGGAGCAGGAGGGGGGCTAGCAATCAGCCCCAGCATTTT | CSARSRRGASNQPQHF
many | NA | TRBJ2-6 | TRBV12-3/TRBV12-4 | TGTGCCAGCAGGGTTCCTGGGGCCAACGTCCTGACTTTC | CASRVPGANVLTF
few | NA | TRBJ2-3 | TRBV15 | TGTGCCACCAGCTTCGGGGGGCTTGAGGGCACAGATACGCAGTATTTT | CATSFGGLEGTDTQYF
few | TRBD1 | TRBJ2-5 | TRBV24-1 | TGTGCCACCAGTGATCCCGGGACAGGGACAGAGACCCAGTACTTC | CATSDPGTGTETQYF
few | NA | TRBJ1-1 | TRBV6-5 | TGTGCCAGCAGTTCAGGGAGGGGACCTGAAGCTTTCTTT | CASSSGRGPEAFF
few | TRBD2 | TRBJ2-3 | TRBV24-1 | TGTGCCACCAGTGATATTAGCGGGAGCGCAGATACGCAGTATTTT | CATSDISGSADTQYF
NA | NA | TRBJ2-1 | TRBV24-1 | TGTGCCACCGGGGCGGCGGGCTACTCCTACAATGAGCAGTTCTTC | CATGAAGYSYNEQFF
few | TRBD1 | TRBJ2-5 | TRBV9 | TGTGCCAGCAGCGTCGGACAGGGCTGGGAGACCCAGTACTTC | CASSVGQGWETQYF
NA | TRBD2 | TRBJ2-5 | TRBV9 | TGTGCCAGCAGCGTAGTCGGGACTAGCCAAGAGACCCAGTACTTC | CASSVVGTSQETQYF
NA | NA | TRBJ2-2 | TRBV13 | TGTGCCAGCAGCCGAGCCTCAGGGGTCCTTAACACCGGGGAGCTGTTTTTT | CASSRASGVLNTGELFF
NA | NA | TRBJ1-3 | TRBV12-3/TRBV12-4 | TGTGCCAGCAGCCAAGACAGTGGGGGGGGAAACACCATATATTTT | CASSQDSGGGNTIYF
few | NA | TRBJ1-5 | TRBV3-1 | TGTGCCAGCAGCCAAGGTGGGGGGAGTAATCAGCCCCAGCATTTT | CASSQGGGSNQPQHF
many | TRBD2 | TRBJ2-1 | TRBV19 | TGTGCCAGTAGGGCGGGACTACTGGGCAATGAGCAGTTCTTC | CASRAGLLGNEQFF
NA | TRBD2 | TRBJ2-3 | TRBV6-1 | TGTGCCAGCAGTGAAGTTGGGGGAGGGCCGCTGGGCACGCAGTATTTT | CASSEVGGGPLGTQYF
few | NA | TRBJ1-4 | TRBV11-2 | TGTGCCAGCAGCGTCGGACGGGAGTTAGCACTGTTTTTT | CASSVGRELALFF
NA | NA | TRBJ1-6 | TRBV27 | TGTGCCAGCAGACGTGCATTGGCGGGGGAGGTAGGGTCACCCCTCCACTTT | CASRRALAGEVGSPLHF
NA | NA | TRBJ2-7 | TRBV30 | TGTGCCTGGAGTGTACAAATTGGGGGCCCTTACGAGCAGTACTTC | CAWSVQIGGPYEQYF
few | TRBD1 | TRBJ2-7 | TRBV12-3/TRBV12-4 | TGTGCCAGCAGTCCCGGGACAGGGCTCGAGCAGTACTTC | CASSPGTGLEQYF
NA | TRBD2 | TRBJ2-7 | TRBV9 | TGTGCCAGCAGCGTCGGACTAGCGGCATACGAGCAGTACTTC | CASSVGLAAYEQYF
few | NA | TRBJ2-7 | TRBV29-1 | TGCAGCGTTAAGGGGTTCGAAGCAACCTACGAGCAGTACTTC | CSVKGFEATYEQYF
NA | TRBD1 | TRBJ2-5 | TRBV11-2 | TGTGCCAGCAGCTTGGGCCCTCCGGGACAGGGGTACCAAGAGACCCAGTACTTC | CASSLGPPGQGYQETQYF
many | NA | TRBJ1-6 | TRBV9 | TGTGCCAGCAGCCCCACGACGGATTCACCCCTCCACTTT | CASSPTTDSPLHF
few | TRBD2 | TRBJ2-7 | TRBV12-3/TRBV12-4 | TGTGCCAGCAGTGACTCTCGCGGGGGTTGGTACGAGCAGTACTTC | CASSDSRGGWYEQYF
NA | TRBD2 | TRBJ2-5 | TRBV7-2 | TGTGCCAGCAGCTCCACATCTAAGACTAGCTCGGAGACCCAGTACTTC | CASSSTSKTSSETQYF
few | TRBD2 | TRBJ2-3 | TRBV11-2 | TGTGCCAGCAGCCACGCAGCGGGACCCACAGATACGCAGTATTTT | CASSHAAGPTDTQYF
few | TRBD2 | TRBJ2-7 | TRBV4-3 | TGCGCCAGCAGCCAAGACGAACTAGCGGCCTACGAGCAGTACTTC | CASSQDELAAYEQYF
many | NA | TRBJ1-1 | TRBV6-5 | TGTGCCAGCAGTTACTCGATTGGGGCCGGGACTGAAGCTTTCTTT | CASSYSIGAGTEAFF
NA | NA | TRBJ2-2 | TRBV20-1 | TGCAGTGCTAGAGGGGGCCTTAGGGTAAACACCGGGGAGCTGTTTTTT | CSARGGLRVNTGELFF
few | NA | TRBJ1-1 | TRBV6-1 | TGTGCCAGCGTGAAGGGTGGCACTGAAGCTTTCTTT | CASVKGGTEAFF
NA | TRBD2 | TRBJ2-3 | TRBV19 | TGTGCCAGTCAAAACGGGGGGGGCCGCACAGATACGCAGTATTTT | CASQNGGGRTDTQYF
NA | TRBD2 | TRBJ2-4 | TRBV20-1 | TGCTGTGCCAAGACTAGCGGGACAATCCAGAGGGGAAACATTCAGTACTTC | CCAKTSGTIQRGNIQYF
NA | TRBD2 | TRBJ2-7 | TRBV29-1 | TGCAGCGTTGCAGAGGGACTAGCGGCCGTGGCCCGCGAGCAGTACTTC | CSVAEGLAAVAREQYF
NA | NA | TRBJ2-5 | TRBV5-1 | TGCGCCAGCAGCCCGGATGGCCCCCCATGGGAGACCCAGTACTTC | CASSPDGPPWETQYF
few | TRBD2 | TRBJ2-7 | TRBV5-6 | TGTGCCAGCAGCTTGGTACTAGCGGGAGGGCTGGACGAGCAGTACTTC | CASSLVLAGGLDEQYF
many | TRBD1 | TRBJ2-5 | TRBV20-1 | TGCAGTGTCCCGGGACAGGGAGGAGAGACCCAGTACTTC | CSVPGQGGETQYF
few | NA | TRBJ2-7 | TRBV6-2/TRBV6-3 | TGTGCCAGTTTCCCTAACCTTGGGGACGGCGAGCAGTACTTC | CASFPNLGDGEQYF
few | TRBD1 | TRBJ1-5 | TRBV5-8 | TGTGCCAGCAGTACGGACAGGGGAAGTCAGCCCCAGCATTTT | CASSTDRGSQPQHF
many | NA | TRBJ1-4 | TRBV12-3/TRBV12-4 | TGTGCCAGCAGGCGACAGGTTCTTAATGAAAAACTGTTTTTT | CASRRQVLNEKLFF
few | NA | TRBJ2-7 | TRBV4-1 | TGCGCCAGCAGCCCAAATGCGAACGAGCAGTACTTC | CASSPNANEQYF